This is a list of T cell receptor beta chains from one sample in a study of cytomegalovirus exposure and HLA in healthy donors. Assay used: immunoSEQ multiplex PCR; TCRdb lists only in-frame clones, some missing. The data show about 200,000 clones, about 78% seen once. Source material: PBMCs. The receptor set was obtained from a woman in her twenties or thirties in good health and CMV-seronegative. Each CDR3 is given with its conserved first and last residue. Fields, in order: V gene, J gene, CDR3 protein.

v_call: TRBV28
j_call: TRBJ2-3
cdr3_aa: CASSLISGVSTDTQYF

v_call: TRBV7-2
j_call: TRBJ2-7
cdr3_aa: CASSVSGRPNYEQYF

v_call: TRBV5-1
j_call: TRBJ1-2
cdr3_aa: CASSLGQGPYGYTF

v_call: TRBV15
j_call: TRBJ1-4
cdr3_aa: CATSDRLREKLFF

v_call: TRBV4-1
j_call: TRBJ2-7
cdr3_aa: CASSQDGAGASYEQYF

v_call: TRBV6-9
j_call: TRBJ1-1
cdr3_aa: CASSYSGGGTGGAFF

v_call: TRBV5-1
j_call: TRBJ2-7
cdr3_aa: CASSLSGAHEQYF

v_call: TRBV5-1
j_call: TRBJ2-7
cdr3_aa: CASSLLAGTGEQYF

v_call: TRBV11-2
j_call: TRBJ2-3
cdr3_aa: CASSLDWAGSDTQYF

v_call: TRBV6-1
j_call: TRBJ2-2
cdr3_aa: CASRGQALNTGELFF

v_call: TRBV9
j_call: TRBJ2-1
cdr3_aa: CASSVAQNFHGGAFYEQFF

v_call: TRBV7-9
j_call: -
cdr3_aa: CASSPGISFEQYF

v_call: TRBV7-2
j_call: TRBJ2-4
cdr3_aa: CASSDRGGDIQYF

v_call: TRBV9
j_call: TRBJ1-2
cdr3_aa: CASSPRRQGDGYTF

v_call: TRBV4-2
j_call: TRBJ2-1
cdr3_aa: CASSQDPPLAGGPVYNEQFF

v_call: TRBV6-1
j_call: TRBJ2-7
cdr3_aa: CASSFFSSYEQYF

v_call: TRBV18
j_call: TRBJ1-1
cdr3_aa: CASSPADRGEAFF

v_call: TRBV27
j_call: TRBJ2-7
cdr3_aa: CASSSTSGHSASYEQYF

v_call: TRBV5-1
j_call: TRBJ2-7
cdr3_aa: CASSFSTTYEQYF

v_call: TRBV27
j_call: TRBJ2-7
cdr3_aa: CASSLDTSGYHEQYF